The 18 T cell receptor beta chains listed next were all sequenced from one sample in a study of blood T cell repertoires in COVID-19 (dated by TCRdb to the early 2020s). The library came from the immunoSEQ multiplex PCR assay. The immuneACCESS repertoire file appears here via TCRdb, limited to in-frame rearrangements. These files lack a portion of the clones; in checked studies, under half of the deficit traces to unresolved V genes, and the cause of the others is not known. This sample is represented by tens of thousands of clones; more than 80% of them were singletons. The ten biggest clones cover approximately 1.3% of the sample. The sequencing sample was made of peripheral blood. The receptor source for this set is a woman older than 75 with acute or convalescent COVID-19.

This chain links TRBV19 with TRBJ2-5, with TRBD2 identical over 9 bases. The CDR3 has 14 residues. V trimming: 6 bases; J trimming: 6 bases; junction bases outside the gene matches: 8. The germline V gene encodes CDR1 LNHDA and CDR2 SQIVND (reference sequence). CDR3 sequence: CASSGLASVQTQYF. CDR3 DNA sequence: TGTGCCAGTAGCGGACTAGCGTCTGTTCAGACCCAGTACTTC.

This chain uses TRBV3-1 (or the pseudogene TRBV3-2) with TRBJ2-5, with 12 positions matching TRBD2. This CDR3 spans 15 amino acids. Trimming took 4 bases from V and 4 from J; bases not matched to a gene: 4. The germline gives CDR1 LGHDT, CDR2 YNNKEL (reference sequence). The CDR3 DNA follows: TGTGCCAGCAGCCTCGGACTAGCGGGGACAGAGACCCAGTACTTC. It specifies CASSLGLAGTETQYF.

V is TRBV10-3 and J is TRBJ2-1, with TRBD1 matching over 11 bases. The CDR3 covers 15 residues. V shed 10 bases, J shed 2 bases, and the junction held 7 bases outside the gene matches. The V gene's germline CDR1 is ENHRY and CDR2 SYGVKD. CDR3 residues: CATIMDRGPYNEQFF. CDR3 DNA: TGTGCCACCATCATGGACAGGGGGCCCTACAATGAGCAGTTCTTC.

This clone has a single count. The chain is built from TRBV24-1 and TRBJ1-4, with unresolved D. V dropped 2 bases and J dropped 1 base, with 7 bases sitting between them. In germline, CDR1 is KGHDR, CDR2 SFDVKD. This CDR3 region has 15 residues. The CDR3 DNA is TGTGCCACCAGTGATTCGGGTCAAACTAATGAAAAACTGTTTTTT. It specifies CATSDSGQTNEKLFF.

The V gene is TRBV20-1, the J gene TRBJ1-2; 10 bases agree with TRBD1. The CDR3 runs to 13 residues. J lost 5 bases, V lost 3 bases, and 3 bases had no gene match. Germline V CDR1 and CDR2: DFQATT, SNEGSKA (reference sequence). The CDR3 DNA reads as TGCAGTGCTAGTATGGGACAGGGGTATGGCTACACCTTC. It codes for CSASMGQGYGYTF.

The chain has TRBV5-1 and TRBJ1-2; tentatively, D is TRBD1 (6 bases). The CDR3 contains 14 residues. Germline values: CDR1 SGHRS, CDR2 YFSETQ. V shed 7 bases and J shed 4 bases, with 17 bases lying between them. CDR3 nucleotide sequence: TGCGCCAGCGGAGCCCCAGGGGCGACCTATGGCTACACCTTC. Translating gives CASGAPGATYGYTF.

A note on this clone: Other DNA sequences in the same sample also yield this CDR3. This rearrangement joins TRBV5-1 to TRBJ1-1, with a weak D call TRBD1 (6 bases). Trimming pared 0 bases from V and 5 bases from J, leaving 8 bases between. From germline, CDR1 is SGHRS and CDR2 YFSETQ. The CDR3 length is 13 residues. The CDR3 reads CASSLAGDTEAFF. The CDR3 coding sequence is TGCGCCAGCAGCTTGGCAGGGGATACTGAAGCTTTCTTT.

In nucleotides, the CDR3 is TGTGCCAGCAGTGAAGCGCTACCTAATAGACAGGGGGGAAACACCATATATTTT. Amino acid sequence: CASSEALPNRQGGNTIYF. This rearrangement joins TRBV6-1 to TRBJ1-3; 8 bases line up with TRBD1. V was clipped by 0 bases and J by 4 bases; unmatched bases: 11. Germline CDR1 and CDR2: MNHNS and SASEGT. The CDR3 consists of 18 residues.

The CDR3 loop is CASSLELAGINEQFF. CDR3 DNA sequence: TGTGCCAGCAGCTTAGAACTAGCGGGAATAAATGAGCAGTTCTTC. The V call is TRBV13, the J call TRBJ2-1; 10 bases line up with TRBD2. Per the germline V gene, CDR1 is PRHDT and CDR2 is FYEKMQ (reference sequence). The CDR3 runs to 15 residues. V lost 1 base, J lost 7 bases, and 4 bases stayed unmatched.

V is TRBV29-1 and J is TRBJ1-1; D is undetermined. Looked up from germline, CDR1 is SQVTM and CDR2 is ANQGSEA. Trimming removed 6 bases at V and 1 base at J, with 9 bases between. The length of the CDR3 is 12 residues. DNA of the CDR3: TGCAGCGTGGCCGTTTCGAACACTGAAGCTTTCTTT. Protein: CSVAVSNTEAFF.

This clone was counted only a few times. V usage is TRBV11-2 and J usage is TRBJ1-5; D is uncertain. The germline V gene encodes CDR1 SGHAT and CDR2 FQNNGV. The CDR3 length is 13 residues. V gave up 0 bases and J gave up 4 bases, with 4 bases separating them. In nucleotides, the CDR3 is TGTGCCAGCAGCTTAGATCGGAATCAGCCCCAGCATTTT. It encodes CASSLDRNQPQHF.

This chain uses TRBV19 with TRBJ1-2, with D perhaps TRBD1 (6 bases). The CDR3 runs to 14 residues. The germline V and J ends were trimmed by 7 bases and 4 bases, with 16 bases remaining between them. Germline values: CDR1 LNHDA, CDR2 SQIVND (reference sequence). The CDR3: CASTLSQGSYGYTF. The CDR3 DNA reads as TGTGCCAGTACCTTGTCACAGGGTAGCTATGGCTACACCTTC.

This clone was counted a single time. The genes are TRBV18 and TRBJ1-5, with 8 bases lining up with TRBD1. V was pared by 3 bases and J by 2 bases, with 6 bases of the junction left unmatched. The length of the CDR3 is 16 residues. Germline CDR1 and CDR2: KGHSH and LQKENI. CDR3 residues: CASSPLGTGGNQPQHF. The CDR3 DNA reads TGTGCCAGCTCACCCCTCGGGACAGGCGGCAATCAGCCCCAGCATTTT.

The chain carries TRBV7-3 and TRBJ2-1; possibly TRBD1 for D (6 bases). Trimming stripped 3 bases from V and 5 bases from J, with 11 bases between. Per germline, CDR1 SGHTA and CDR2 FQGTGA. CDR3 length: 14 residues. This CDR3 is CASSFRGRNNEQFF. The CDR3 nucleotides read TGTGCCAGCAGCTTTAGGGGGAGAAACAATGAGCAGTTCTTC.

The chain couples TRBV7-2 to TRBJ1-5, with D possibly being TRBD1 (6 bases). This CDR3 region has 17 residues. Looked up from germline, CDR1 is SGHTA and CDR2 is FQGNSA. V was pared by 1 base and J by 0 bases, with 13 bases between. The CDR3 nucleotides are TGTGCCAGCAGCTTAGTCGGGGGGCCGGGTAGCAATCAGCCCCAGCATTTT. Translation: CASSLVGGPGSNQPQHF. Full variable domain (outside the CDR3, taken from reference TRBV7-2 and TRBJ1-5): GAGVSQSPSNKVTEKGKDVELRCDPISGHTALYWYRQSLGQGLEFLIYFQGNSAPDKSGLPSDRFSAERTGGSVSTLTIQRTQQEDSAVYLCASSLVGGPGSNQPQHFGDGTRLSIL.

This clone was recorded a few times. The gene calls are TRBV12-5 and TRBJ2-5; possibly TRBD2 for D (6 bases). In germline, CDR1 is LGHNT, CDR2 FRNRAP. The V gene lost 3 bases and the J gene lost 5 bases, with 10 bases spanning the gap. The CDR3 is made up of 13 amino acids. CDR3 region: CASGFRGGETQYF. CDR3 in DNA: TGTGCTAGTGGTTTTCGGGGAGGCGAGACCCAGTACTTC.

DNA of the CDR3: TGTGCCAGCGGCACAGGGCAGCCCCAGCATTTT. Its protein product is CASGTGQPQHF. V and J are TRBV19 and TRBJ1-5, with a tentative D call TRBD1 (6 bases). V was trimmed by 9 bases and J by 7 bases, leaving 10 bases between them. This CDR3 comprises 11 residues. Germline V gene data show CDR1 as LNHDA and CDR2 as SQIVND (reference sequence).

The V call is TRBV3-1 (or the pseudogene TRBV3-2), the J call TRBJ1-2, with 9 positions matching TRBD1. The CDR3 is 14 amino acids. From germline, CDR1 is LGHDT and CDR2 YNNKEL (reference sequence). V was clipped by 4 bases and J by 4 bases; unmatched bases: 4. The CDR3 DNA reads TGTGCCAGCAGCCCGGGACAGGGAGTCTATGGCTACACCTTC. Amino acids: CASSPGQGVYGYTF.